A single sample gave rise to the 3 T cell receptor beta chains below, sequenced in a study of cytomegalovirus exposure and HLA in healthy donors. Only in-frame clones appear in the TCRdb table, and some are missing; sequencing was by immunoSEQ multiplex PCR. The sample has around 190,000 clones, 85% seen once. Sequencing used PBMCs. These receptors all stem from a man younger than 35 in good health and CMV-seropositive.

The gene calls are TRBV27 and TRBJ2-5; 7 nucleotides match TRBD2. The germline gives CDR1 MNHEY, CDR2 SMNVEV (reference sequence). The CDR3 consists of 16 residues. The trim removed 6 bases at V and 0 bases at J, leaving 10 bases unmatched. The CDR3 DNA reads TGTGCCAGCAGGAGATTGGCGGGAGCGGACCAAGAGACCCAGTACTTC. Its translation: CASRRLAGADQETQYF.

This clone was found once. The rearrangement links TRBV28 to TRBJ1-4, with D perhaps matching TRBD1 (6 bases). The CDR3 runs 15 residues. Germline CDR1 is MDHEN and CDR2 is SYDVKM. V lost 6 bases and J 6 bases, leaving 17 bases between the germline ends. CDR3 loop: CASSSTGLIDEKLFF. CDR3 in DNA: TGTGCCAGCAGCTCCACAGGGTTAATCGATGAAAAACTGTTTTTT.

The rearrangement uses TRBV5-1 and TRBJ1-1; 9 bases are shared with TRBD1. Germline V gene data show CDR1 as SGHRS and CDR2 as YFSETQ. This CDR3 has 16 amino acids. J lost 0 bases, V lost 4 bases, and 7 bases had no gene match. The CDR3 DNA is TGCGCCAGCAGCCCTTGGACAGGGGCGCTGAACACTGAAGCTTTCTTT. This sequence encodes CASSPWTGALNTEAFF.